The 22 T cell receptor beta chains in this list originate from one sample, sequenced in a study of T-cell reconstitution after alpha-beta-depleted transplantation in children (dated by TCRdb to about 2016). The meaning of the sample's treatment or condition label: allogeneic hematopoietic cell transplantation with graft depleted of TCRalphabeta T cells and CD19 B cells. Library preparation was by PCR. Instrument on record: Illumina HiSeq 2500. TCR library preparation used molecular barcoding, with unique molecular identifiers applied to normalize quantification of the TCRbeta repertoire. Clones were called with MiXCR by TCRdb after fastp trimmed the public reads at Q25, and only in-frame beta chains were retained. Rows are combined by CDR3 protein, so each entry shows the most common genes and DNA. The sample yields about 420,000 distinct CDR3 sequences; roughly 15% were counted once. The ten largest clones take up 25% to 30% of the sample.

Specimen: PBMCs, mostly from graft donor cells, collected 360 days after TCRalphabeta/CD19-depleted stem cell transplant. The receptors derive from a boy in the first two years of life who had a stem cell transplant for Wiskott-Aldrich syndrome, so the T cells may come from the graft donor.

This sequence joins TRBV29-1 and TRBJ2-3; perhaps D is TRBD1 or TRBD2 (5 bases each). The germline V gene encodes CDR1 SQVTM and CDR2 ANQGSEA. The CDR3 loop spans 14 amino acids. Trimming removed 4 bases at V and 1 base at J, with 12 bases between. CDR3: CSVGPSGRTDTQYF. The CDR3 DNA reads TGCAGCGTTGGACCCTCGGGGCGCACAGATACGCAGTATTTT.

This clonotype was observed many times. The chain employs TRBV18 and TRBJ2-1; weak D call: TRBD2 (5 bases). The CDR3 is made up of 12 amino acids. The V gene's germline CDR1 is KGHSH and CDR2 LQKENI. Trimming left V 1 base short and J 10 bases short, with 8 bases between. This CDR3 is CASSPREREQFF. The DNA for the CDR3 is TGTGCCAGCTCACCACGGGAGCGGGAGCAGTTCTTC.

The gene calls are TRBV3-1 and TRBJ2-7, with 7 bases that match TRBD1. J lost 3 bases, V lost 3 bases, and 5 bases had no gene match. Germline-derived CDR1 and CDR2 are LGHDT and YNNKEL (reference sequence). CDR3 length equals 14 residues. The DNA of the CDR3 is TGTGCCAGCAGCCAGGGACAGATCATCTACGAGCAGTACTTC. Translating it yields CASSQGQIIYEQYF.

The chain is built from TRBV19 and TRBJ2-4, with D possibly matching TRBD1 (6 bases). V lost 7 bases and J 0 bases, leaving 16 bases between the germline ends. In germline, CDR1 is LNHDA, CDR2 SQIVND (reference sequence). The CDR3 extends over 16 amino acids. For the CDR3, the DNA is TGTGCCAGTACCCAACAGGGTACCCTAGCCAAAAACATTCAGTACTTC. It specifies CASTQQGTLAKNIQYF.

This clonotype was picked up a small number of times. The chain joins TRBV20-1 to TRBJ2-7, with D perhaps matching TRBD1 (6 bases). The germline CDR1 and CDR2 sequences are DFQATT and SNEGSKA (reference sequence). V lost 4 bases and J lost 2, with 12 bases in between. The CDR3 has 13 residues. The CDR3 protein is CSAKAGAPYEQYF. The CDR3, as DNA: TGCAGTGCTAAGGCAGGGGCCCCCTACGAGCAGTACTTC.

The rearrangement joins TRBV12-3 or TRBV12-4 to TRBJ2-5; 9 nucleotides line up with TRBD2. This CDR3 contains 17 residues. V was pared by 3 bases and J by 4 bases, with 12 bases of the junction left unmatched. The CDR3 DNA follows: TGTGCCAGCAGTTTTGGGGGTACCGGGACTAGCAGAGAGACCCAGTACTTC. Translated: CASSFGGTGTSRETQYF.

There are a few counts of this clonotype. CDR3 amino acids: CASSEGLYSNQPQHF. The CDR3 bases are TGTGCCAGCAGTGAAGGGTTGTATAGCAATCAGCCCCAGCATTTT. The chain has TRBV2 and TRBJ1-5; no reliable D call. The CDR3 loop spans 15 amino acids. V was shortened by 1 base and J by 0 bases, with 7 bases between the two germline ends. CDR1 is SNHLY, CDR2 FYNNEI, per germline.

This clonotype showed up just a few times. The chain carries TRBV7-9 and TRBJ2-1; TRBD2 matches 15 bases. This CDR3 is 13 amino acids long. Germline assignment: CDR1 SEHNR and CDR2 FQNEAQ (reference sequence). V trimming: 4 bases; J trimming: 14 bases; junction bases outside the gene matches: 3. In DNA, the CDR3 is TGTGCCAGCAGCTGGACTAGCGGGGGGGCCGAGTTCTTC. It is translated as CASSWTSGGAEFF. The full variable domain, with the rest looked up from reference TRBV7-9 and TRBJ2-1, is DTGVSQNPRHKITKRGQNVTFRCDPISEHNRLYWYRQTLGQGPEFLTYFQNEAQLEKSRLLSDRFSAERPKGSFSTLEIQRTEQGDSAMYLCASSWTSGGAEFFGPGTRLTVL.

This sequence joins TRBV18 and TRBJ2-3; D not resolved. CDR3 length equals 15 residues. Germline V gene sequence: CDR1 KGHSH, CDR2 LQKENI. Deletions cut 1 base from V and 0 bases from J, with 8 bases between. The CDR3 loop reads CASSPLPASTDTQYF. CDR3 in DNA: TGTGCCAGCTCACCACTACCCGCAAGCACAGATACGCAGTATTTT.

This clonotype was detected only a few times. This chain links TRBV10-3 with TRBJ1-4; maybe TRBD1 (6 bases). Looked up from germline, CDR1 is ENHRY and CDR2 is SYGVKD. This CDR3 contains 15 residues. With 10 bases removed from V and 0 bases from J, the gap between germline ends came to 15 bases. CDR3 nucleotides: TGTGCCACCAAAAGGACAGCTGCAACTAATGAAAAACTGTTTTTT. This translates into CATKRTAATNEKLFF.

The rearrangement joins TRBV11-2 to TRBJ2-5; D is undetermined. The V gene lost 5 bases and the J gene lost 1 base, with 11 bases spanning the gap. Germline loops: CDR1 SGHAT, CDR2 FQNNGV. The CDR3 is 14 amino acids. Here the CDR3 reads CASSNPPVQETQYF. In DNA form, the CDR3 reads TGTGCCAGCAGCAACCCCCCCGTCCAAGAGACCCAGTACTTC.

The chain carries TRBV20-1 and TRBJ1-2, with D possibly TRBD1 on 6 matching bases. Germline CDR1 reads DFQATT; CDR2 reads SNEGSKA (reference sequence). V was trimmed by 8 bases and J by 4 bases, leaving 14 bases between them. The CDR3 has 12 residues. CDR3 in amino acids: CSPWTVPYGYTF. As DNA, the CDR3 is TGCAGTCCTTGGACAGTCCCCTATGGCTACACCTTC.

This clonotype was recorded many times. The chain joins TRBV6-5 to TRBJ2-7; TRBD1 matches 7 bases. After removal of 2 bases from V and 2 bases from J, the junction contained 12 bases not matched to a gene. The CDR3 has 17 amino acids. Germline V gene sequence: CDR1 MNHEY, CDR2 SVGAGI. CDR3 in amino acids: CASSYQLSHQGAYEQYF. CDR3 sequence (DNA): TGTGCCAGCAGTTACCAATTAAGTCACCAGGGGGCCTACGAGCAGTACTTC.

The rearrangement links TRBV20-1 to TRBJ2-1; no firm D call. This CDR3 comprises 14 residues. V lost 3 bases and J lost 9, with 18 bases in between. Germline V gives CDR1 DFQATT, CDR2 SNEGSKA (reference sequence). CDR3 in amino acids: CSASRTGPIGEQFF. CDR3 in DNA: TGCAGTGCTAGTAGGACGGGTCCGATTGGTGAGCAGTTCTTC.

Only a few counts were recorded for this clonotype. The chain uses TRBV6-1 and TRBJ2-5; no clear D. V shed 5 bases and J shed 0 bases, with 13 bases lying between them. The CDR3 is 15 residues long. Germline V lookup: CDR1 MNHNS, CDR2 SASEGT. CDR3 DNA sequence: TGTGCCAGCAGTAGCCCCCGAGACGACCAAGAGACCCAGTACTTC. This gives the protein CASSSPRDDQETQYF.

V and J are TRBV5-4 and TRBJ2-5; possibly TRBD1 or TRBD2 for D (6 bases each). This CDR3 contains 16 residues. V shed 0 bases and J shed 2 bases, with 14 bases lying between them. Looked up from germline, CDR1 is SGHNT and CDR2 is YYREEE (reference sequence). CDR3 DNA: TGTGCCAGCAGCTTGGGTATACGGGGGCGTCAAGAGACCCAGTACTTC. Its translation: CASSLGIRGRQETQYF.

This clonotype was picked up a small number of times. CDR3 nucleotides: TGTGCCAGCAGCTTGATCCAGGCCGCGAACACTGAAGCTTTCTTT. It codes for CASSLIQAANTEAFF. This sequence joins TRBV5-5 and TRBJ1-1, with D unclear. The CDR3 spans 15 residues. The V gene's germline CDR1 is SGHKS and CDR2 YYEKEE (reference sequence). Trimming shortened V by 1 base and J by 1 base, and 11 bases separated the two germline ends.

This sequence joins TRBV19 and TRBJ2-1; D tentatively fits TRBD1 or TRBD2 (5 bases each). Trimming pared 3 bases from V and 6 bases from J, leaving 15 bases between. This CDR3 spans 15 amino acids. The V gene's germline CDR1 is LNHDA and CDR2 SQIVND (reference sequence). CDR3 sequence (DNA): TGTGCCAGTAGTATTCGGGGACGGAAGCTCAATGAGCAGTTCTTC. Translated, it gives CASSIRGRKLNEQFF.

This clonotype was seen more than once but under ten times. CDR3 region: CASSFGGRRDYGYTF. The CDR3 DNA follows: TGTGCCAGCAGTTTCGGGGGGCGGCGGGACTATGGCTACACCTTC. The chain joins TRBV12-3 or TRBV12-4 to TRBJ1-2; a weak D match, TRBD1 (6 bases). CDR3 length: 15 residues. The ends were cut back, 3 bases at V and 3 bases at J, with 14 bases in the middle.

Ten or more counts support this clonotype. The V and J genes are TRBV5-1 and TRBJ2-7, with TRBD1 identical over 7 bases. Trimming took 0 bases from V and 4 from J; bases not matched to a gene: 4. The CDR3 contains 14 residues. Germline values: CDR1 SGHRS, CDR2 YFSETQ. In nucleotides, the CDR3 is TGCGCCAGCAGCTTGGGGACAGGTCTATACGAGCAGTACTTC. Translating it yields CASSLGTGLYEQYF.

V is TRBV12-3 or TRBV12-4 and J is TRBJ2-3; 8 nucleotides line up with TRBD2. The V gene end was trimmed by 6 bases and the J gene end by 11 bases; junction bases not matched to a gene: 19. This CDR3 is 16 amino acids long. In DNA form, the CDR3 reads TGTGCCAGCAGCGAAGCAAGGACTAGCCGGGTACTGGGGCAGTATTTT. It yields the protein CASSEARTSRVLGQYF.

This clonotype was counted only a few times. The V gene is TRBV5-1, the J gene TRBJ2-7; D tentatively reads TRBD1 or TRBD2 (5 bases each). Trimming removed 4 bases from V and 4 bases from J, with 18 bases in between. The CDR3 has 15 amino acids. Germline CDR1 SGHRS, CDR2 YFSETQ. The CDR3 coding sequence is TGCGCCAGCAGCAGCACGGGGCTAGCCCATTACGAGCAGTACTTC. It translates to CASSSTGLAHYEQYF.